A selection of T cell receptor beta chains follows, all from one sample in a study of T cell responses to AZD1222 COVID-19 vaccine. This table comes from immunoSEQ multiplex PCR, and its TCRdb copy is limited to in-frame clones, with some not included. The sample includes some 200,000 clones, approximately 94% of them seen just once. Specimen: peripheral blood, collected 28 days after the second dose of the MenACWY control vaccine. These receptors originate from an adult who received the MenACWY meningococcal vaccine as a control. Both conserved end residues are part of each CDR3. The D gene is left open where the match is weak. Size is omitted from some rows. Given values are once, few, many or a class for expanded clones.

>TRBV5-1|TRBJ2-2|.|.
CASSQVLSTGELFF
TGCGCCAGCAGCCAGGTCTTGAGCACCGGGGAGCTGTTTTTT
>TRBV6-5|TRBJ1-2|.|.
CASSYSVQNYGYTF
TGTGCCAGCAGTTACTCAGTACAGAACTATGGCTACACCTTC
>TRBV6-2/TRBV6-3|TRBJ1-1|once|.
CASSYWGNTEAFF
TGTGCCAGCAGTTACTGGGGGAACACTGAAGCTTTCTTT
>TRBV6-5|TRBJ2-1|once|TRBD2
CASIILSGPYNEQFF
TGTGCCAGCATCATTCTTAGCGGGCCCTACAATGAGCAGTTCTTC
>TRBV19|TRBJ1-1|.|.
CASSPPPVAVIGAFF
TGTGCCAGTAGTCCCCCTCCAGTGGCGGTGATAGGAGCTTTCTTT
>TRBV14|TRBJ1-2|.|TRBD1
CASSLDRGYGYTF
TGTGCCAGCAGCCTCGACAGGGGGTATGGCTACACCTTC
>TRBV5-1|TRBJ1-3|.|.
CASSLEGNSGNTIYF
TGCGCCAGCAGCTTGGAGGGGAATTCTGGAAACACCATATATTTT
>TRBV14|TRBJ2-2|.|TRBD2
CASSVAGASPELFF
TGTGCCAGCAGTGTAGCGGGAGCGTCTCCGGAGCTGTTTTTT
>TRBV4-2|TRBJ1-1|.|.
CASSREGSEAFF
TGTGCCAGCAGCCGTGAGGGGTCTGAAGCTTTCTTT
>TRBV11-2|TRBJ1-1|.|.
CASSLVLNTEAFF
TGTGCCAGCAGCTTAGTTCTGAACACTGAAGCTTTCTTT
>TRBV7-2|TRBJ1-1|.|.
CASSPGGNTEAFF
TGTGCCAGCAGCCCTGGGGGGAACACTGAAGCTTTCTTT
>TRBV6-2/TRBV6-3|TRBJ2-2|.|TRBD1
CASIPGTGVTGELFF
TGTGCCAGCATCCCCGGGACAGGGGTGACCGGGGAGCTGTTTTTT
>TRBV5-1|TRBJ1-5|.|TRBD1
CASSPGDRGTDQPQHF
TGCGCCAGCAGCCCGGGGGACAGGGGGACGGATCAGCCCCAGCATTTT
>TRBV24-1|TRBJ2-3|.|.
CATSPRTETSTDTQYF
TGTGCCACCAGTCCCCGGACAGAGACTAGCACAGATACGCAGTATTTT
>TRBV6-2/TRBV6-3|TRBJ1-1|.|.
CASSLVATEAFF
TGTGCCAGCAGTTTAGTCGCCACTGAAGCTTTCTTT
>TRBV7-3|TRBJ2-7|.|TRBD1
CASSSSGTGLNEQYF
TGTGCCAGCAGCTCCTCCGGGACAGGGCTCAACGAGCAGTACTTC
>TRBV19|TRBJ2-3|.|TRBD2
CASSIGGTSGTYTQYF
TGTGCCAGTAGTATTGGCGGGACTAGCGGCACATATACGCAGTATTTT
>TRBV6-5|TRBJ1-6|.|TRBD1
CASSYTRTGGSPLHF
TGTGCCAGCAGTTACACCCGGACAGGGGGTTCACCCCTCCACTTT
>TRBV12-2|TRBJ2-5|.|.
CASRLADGEGTQETQYF
TGTGCAAGTCGCTTAGCGGACGGAGAGGGTACCCAAGAGACCCAGTACTTC
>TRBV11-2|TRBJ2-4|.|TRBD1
CASSRTGKNIQYF
TGTGCCAGCAGCCGGACAGGGAAAAACATTCAGTACTTC
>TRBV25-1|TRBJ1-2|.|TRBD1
CASSEPGTGLNYGYTF
TGTGCCAGCAGTGAGCCTGGGACAGGACTCAACTATGGCTACACCTTC
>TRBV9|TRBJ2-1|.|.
CASSVEIPGSSYNEQFF
TGTGCCAGCAGCGTAGAAATCCCAGGGAGCTCCTACAATGAGCAGTTCTTC
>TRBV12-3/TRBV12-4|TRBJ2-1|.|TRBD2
CASRGDYNEQFF
TGTGCCAGCCGGGGGGATTACAATGAGCAGTTCTTC
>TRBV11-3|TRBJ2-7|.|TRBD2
CASSLGSGSGEQYF
TGTGCCAGCAGCTTAGGTAGCGGGAGCGGCGAGCAGTACTTC
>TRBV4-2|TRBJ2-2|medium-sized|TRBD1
CASSSRDRGTGELFF
TGTGCCAGCAGCAGCCGGGACAGGGGTACCGGGGAGCTGTTTTTT
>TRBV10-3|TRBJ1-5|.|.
CAISEWDQPQHF
TGTGCCATCAGTGAGTGGGATCAGCCCCAGCATTTT
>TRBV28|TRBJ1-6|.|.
CASSLGAEPGYSPLHF
TGTGCCAGCAGTTTAGGAGCGGAGCCGGGGTATTCACCCCTCCACTTT
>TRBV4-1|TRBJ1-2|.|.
CASSPGQPANYGYTF
TGCGCCAGCAGCCCCGGACAGCCTGCTAACTATGGCTACACCTTC
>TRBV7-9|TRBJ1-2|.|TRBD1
CASSAPPGQLNYGYTF
TGTGCCAGCAGCGCCCCACCGGGACAGTTAAACTATGGCTACACCTTC
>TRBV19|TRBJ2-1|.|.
CASSRTGVRNEQFF
TGTGCCAGTAGTAGGACGGGAGTAAGGAATGAGCAGTTCTTC
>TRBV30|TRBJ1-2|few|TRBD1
CAWSPGQGYYGYTF
TGTGCCTGGAGTCCGGGACAGGGATACTATGGCTACACCTTC
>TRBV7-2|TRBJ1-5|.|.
CASSLYINQPQHF
TGTGCCAGCAGCTTGTATATCAATCAGCCCCAGCATTTT
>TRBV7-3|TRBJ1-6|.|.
CASSSGQTNSPLHF
TGTGCCAGCAGCTCCGGGCAAACTAATTCACCCCTCCACTTT
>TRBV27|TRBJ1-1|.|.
CASSGQGGTAFF
TGTGCCAGCAGCGGACAAGGCGGAACGGCTTTCTTT
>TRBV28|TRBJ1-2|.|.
CASSLDGTYGYTF
TGTGCCAGCAGTTTGGACGGGACCTATGGCTACACCTTC
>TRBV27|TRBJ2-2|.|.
CASSLFWPTRELFF
.
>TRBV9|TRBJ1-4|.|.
CASSAGTTNEKLFF
TGTGCCAGCAGCGCCGGGACAACCAATGAAAAACTGTTTTTT